Listed below are T cell receptor beta chains from one sample, sequenced in a study of blood T cells in healthy people across ages. TCRdb passed the 5' RACE reads through MiXCR, listing each CDR3 protein once. In the table there are about 730,000 distinct CDR3 sequences, approximately 39% of which are singletons. The specimen was blood. The receptor set was obtained from a woman in her sixties in good health. Both conserved end residues are part of each CDR3. The D gene is left open where the match is weak. Size is stated for part of the rows, as once, few or many counts, or as a class when the clone is expanded.

v_call: TRBV5-1
clone_size: .
j_call: TRBJ2-7
d_call: .
cdr3_aa: CASSFSGGQTGYEQYF
cdr3_nt: TGCGCCAGCAGCTTTAGTGGGGGGCAAACGGGGTACGAGCAGTACTTC

v_call: TRBV20-1
clone_size: .
j_call: TRBJ1-6
d_call: .
cdr3_aa: CSARDQGYNSPLHF
cdr3_nt: TGCAGTGCTAGAGATCAGGGTTATAATTCACCCCTCCACTTT

v_call: TRBV11-2
clone_size: .
j_call: TRBJ2-1
d_call: .
cdr3_aa: CASSSLRNRQFF
cdr3_nt: TGTGCCAGCAGCTCACTCCGGAATAGGCAGTTCTTC

v_call: TRBV13
clone_size: few
j_call: TRBJ2-4
d_call: .
cdr3_aa: CASRSWLVGDIQYF
cdr3_nt: TGTGCCAGCAGGTCTTGGCTAGTAGGGGACATTCAGTACTTC

v_call: TRBV3-1
clone_size: .
j_call: TRBJ1-2
d_call: .
cdr3_aa: CASSLTGTPYGYTF
cdr3_nt: TGTGCCAGCAGCCTCACCGGGACTCCTTATGGCTACACCTTC

v_call: TRBV7-2
clone_size: few
j_call: TRBJ2-3
d_call: TRBD2
cdr3_aa: CASRTSGPSTDTQYF
cdr3_nt: TGTGCCAGCAGAACTAGCGGGCCGAGCACAGATACGCAGTATTTT

v_call: TRBV20-1
clone_size: .
j_call: TRBJ2-7
d_call: .
cdr3_aa: CSAAGAQGEQYF
cdr3_nt: TGCAGTGCCGCGGGGGCTCAGGGCGAGCAGTACTTC

v_call: TRBV7-9
clone_size: .
j_call: TRBJ2-7
d_call: TRBD2
cdr3_aa: CASSFPSGSSYNEQYF
cdr3_nt: TGTGCCAGCAGCTTCCCTAGCGGGAGCTCCTACAATGAGCAGTACTTC

v_call: TRBV5-1
clone_size: few
j_call: TRBJ2-2
d_call: .
cdr3_aa: CATAERNTGELFF
cdr3_nt: TGCGCCACCGCGGAGCGGAACACCGGGGAGCTGTTTTTT

v_call: TRBV5-1
clone_size: .
j_call: TRBJ1-2
d_call: .
cdr3_aa: CASSLSDTGSYGYTF
cdr3_nt: TGCGCCAGCAGCTTGTCGGATACTGGGAGCTATGGCTACACCTTC

v_call: TRBV9
clone_size: .
j_call: TRBJ1-1
d_call: TRBD1
cdr3_aa: CASSADRETVNTEAFF
cdr3_nt: TGTGCCAGCAGCGCCGACAGGGAGACGGTGAACACTGAAGCTTTCTTT

v_call: TRBV4-2
clone_size: many
j_call: TRBJ2-7
d_call: TRBD1
cdr3_aa: CASSQNDRDPYEQYF
cdr3_nt: TGTGCCAGCAGCCAAAACGACAGGGACCCCTACGAGCAGTACTTC

v_call: TRBV12-3/TRBV12-4
clone_size: .
j_call: TRBJ1-3
d_call: TRBD1
cdr3_aa: CASSQQGGFGNTIYF
cdr3_nt: TGTGCCAGCAGTCAACAGGGGGGATTTGGAAACACCATATATTTT

v_call: TRBV20-1
clone_size: .
j_call: TRBJ2-5
d_call: .
cdr3_aa: CSARDYQYQETQYF
cdr3_nt: TGCAGTGCTAGAGACTACCAGTACCAAGAGACCCAGTACTTC

v_call: TRBV5-1
clone_size: many
j_call: TRBJ2-6
d_call: .
cdr3_aa: CASSYLQGGANVLTF
cdr3_nt: TGCGCCAGCAGCTATTTACAAGGGGGGGCCAACGTCCTGACTTTC

v_call: TRBV12-3/TRBV12-4
clone_size: few
j_call: TRBJ2-7
d_call: .
cdr3_aa: CASRGRSYEQYF
cdr3_nt: TGTGCCAGCAGGGGGAGGTCCTACGAGCAGTACTTC

v_call: TRBV3-1
clone_size: few
j_call: TRBJ2-7
d_call: TRBD2
cdr3_aa: CASSQENPSGGHSYEQYF
cdr3_nt: TGTGCCAGCAGCCAAGAAAACCCTAGCGGGGGCCACTCCTACGAGCAGTACTTC

v_call: TRBV7-2
clone_size: once
j_call: TRBJ2-1
d_call: TRBD2
cdr3_aa: CVSTPDSGVYNEQFF
cdr3_nt: TGTGTCAGCACCCCGGATAGCGGGGTATACAATGAGCAGTTCTTC

v_call: TRBV9
clone_size: many
j_call: TRBJ2-1
d_call: .
cdr3_aa: CASSVDRVNEQFF
cdr3_nt: TGTGCCAGCAGCGTAGATAGGGTGAATGAGCAGTTCTTC

v_call: TRBV5-6
clone_size: few
j_call: TRBJ2-4
d_call: .
cdr3_aa: CASSKRGNIQYF
cdr3_nt: TGTGCCAGCAGCAAACGCGGGAACATTCAGTACTTC

v_call: TRBV7-2
clone_size: .
j_call: TRBJ2-7
d_call: .
cdr3_aa: CASSLKGGGGYEQYF
cdr3_nt: TGTGCCAGCAGCTTAAAGGGTGGGGGTGGCTACGAGCAGTACTTC

v_call: TRBV11-3
clone_size: once
j_call: TRBJ2-5
d_call: TRBD2
cdr3_aa: CASSLGAGVGNEQYF
cdr3_nt: TGTGCCAGCAGCTTAGGAGCGGGGGTGGGGAATGAGCAGTACTTC

v_call: TRBV5-1
clone_size: .
j_call: TRBJ2-1
d_call: TRBD2
cdr3_aa: CASSESAGGWANNEQFF
cdr3_nt: TGCGCCAGCAGCGAGAGTGCGGGAGGGTGGGCAAACAATGAGCAGTTCTTC

v_call: TRBV4-3
clone_size: few
j_call: TRBJ2-7
d_call: .
cdr3_aa: CASSQEEGRREQYF
cdr3_nt: TGCGCCAGCAGCCAAGAGGAGGGGCGACGCGAGCAGTACTTC

v_call: TRBV7-3
clone_size: once
j_call: TRBJ2-3
d_call: TRBD2
cdr3_aa: CASSSLAVSDAQYF
cdr3_nt: TGTGCCAGCAGCTCTCTAGCGGTCTCGGATGCGCAGTATTTT